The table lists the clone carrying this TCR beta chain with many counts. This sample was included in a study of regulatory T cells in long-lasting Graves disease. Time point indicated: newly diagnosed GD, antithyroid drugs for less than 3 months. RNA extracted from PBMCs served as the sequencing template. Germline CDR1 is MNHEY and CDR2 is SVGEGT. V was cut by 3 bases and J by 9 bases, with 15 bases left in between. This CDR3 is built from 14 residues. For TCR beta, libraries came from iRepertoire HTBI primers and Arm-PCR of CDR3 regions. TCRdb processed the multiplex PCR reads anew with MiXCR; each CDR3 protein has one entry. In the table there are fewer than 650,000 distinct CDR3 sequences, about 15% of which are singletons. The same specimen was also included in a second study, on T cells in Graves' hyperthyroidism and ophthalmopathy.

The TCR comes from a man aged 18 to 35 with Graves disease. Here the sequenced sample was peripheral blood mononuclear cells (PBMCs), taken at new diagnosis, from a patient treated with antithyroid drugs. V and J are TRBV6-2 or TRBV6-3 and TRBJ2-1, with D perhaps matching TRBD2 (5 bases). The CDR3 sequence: CASSYEGVSGEQFF. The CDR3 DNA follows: TGTGCCAGCAGTTATGAGGGAGTGAGCGGTGAGCAGTTCTTC.